These 31 T cell receptor beta chains were sequenced from one sample in a study of T cells in Graves' hyperthyroidism and ophthalmopathy. Amplification targeted TCR beta CDR3 regions from RNA transcripts. Primed by the HTBI set, a first-round RT-PCR was run on the TCR CDR3. One entry per CDR3 protein results from TCRdb running MiXCR on the multiplex PCR reads. The sample yields 300,000 to 400,000 distinct CDR3 sequences, about 15% seen once. Sequences were obtained from blood. The source of these receptors is a woman aged 55-69 years with Graves' hyperthyroidism.

This clonotype was found many times. The gene calls are TRBV5-1 and TRBJ2-7; D possibly corresponds to TRBD2 (5 bases). In germline, CDR1 is SGHRS, CDR2 YFSETQ. Trimming removed 0 bases at V and 3 bases at J, with 13 bases between. The CDR3 has 15 residues. The CDR3 DNA follows: TGCGCCAGCAGCTTGGGTTCCTCGGGGAACTACGAGCAGTACTTC. Protein sequence: CASSLGSSGNYEQYF.

The sample holds many counts of this clonotype. The chain links TRBV7-2 to TRBJ2-1; 7 nucleotides agree with TRBD1. CDR3 length: 13 amino acids. V lost 4 bases and J lost 4; bases outside the gene matches: 1. In germline, CDR1 is SGHTA, CDR2 FQGNSA. CDR3 DNA: TGTGCCAGCAGCTCGGGACAGTACAATGAGCAGTTCTTC. Translating gives CASSSGQYNEQFF. Full variable domain (missing parts from reference TRBV7-2 and TRBJ2-1): GAGVSQSPSNKVTEKGKDVELRCDPISGHTALYWYRQSLGQGLEFLIYFQGNSAPDKSGLPSDRFSAERTGGSVSTLTIQRTQQEDSAVYLCASSSGQYNEQFFGPGTRLTVL.

Many counts were recorded for this clonotype. Here the CDR3 reads CASSFSGGRNEQFF. The CDR3 DNA is TGTGCCAGCAGTTTTAGCGGGGGGCGGAATGAGCAGTTCTTC. The chain carries TRBV28 and TRBJ2-1; 10 bases map to TRBD2. V shed 3 bases and J 7 bases; nucleotides not matched to a gene: 3. The CDR3 is 14 residues long. Germline V gene lookup returns CDR1 MDHEN and CDR2 SYDVKM.

This clonotype was detected only a few times. CDR3 DNA: TGCAGCGTTGGGCGGACTAGCGGCACAGATACGCAGTATTTT. This sequence encodes CSVGRTSGTDTQYF. This rearrangement joins TRBV29-1 to TRBJ2-3; TRBD2 agrees at 9 bases. The CDR3 has 14 amino acids. Trimming removed 4 bases from V and 1 base from J; junction bases left unmatched: 3. Germline CDR1 and CDR2: SQVTM and ANQGSEA.

This clonotype was counted only a few times. The chain couples TRBV4-1 to TRBJ2-3; D perhaps matches TRBD1 (5 bases). Germline lookup yields CDR1 MGHRA and CDR2 YSYEKL. The CDR3 spans 13 residues. V was cut by 3 bases and J by 8 bases, with 12 bases left in between. The CDR3 here is CASSHPGLSTQYF. DNA of the CDR3: TGCGCCAGCAGCCATCCAGGGTTGAGTACGCAGTATTTT.

This clonotype was found a few times. For the CDR3, the DNA is TGCAGTGCTAGAGTACCGGGAGGGGGCTACACCTTC. Residues: CSARVPGGGYTF. This rearrangement joins TRBV20-1 to TRBJ1-2, with D hard to call. The CDR3 is 12 amino acids. CDR1 and CDR2 from the germline V gene are DFQATT and SNEGSKA (reference sequence). V lost 1 base and J lost 8, with 11 bases in between.

This clonotype was seen at least ten times. The gene calls are TRBV6-2 or TRBV6-3 and TRBJ2-1; D uncertain. With 0 bases removed from V and 14 bases from J, the gap between germline ends came to 11 bases. The germline V gene has CDR1 MNHEY and CDR2 SVGEGT. The CDR3 spans 12 residues. CDR3 DNA: TGTGCCAGCAGTTACTCGCCTAGTATGAAGTTCTTC. This encodes CASSYSPSMKFF.

This clonotype was picked up many times. V usage is TRBV18 and J usage is TRBJ1-2; no firm D call. In germline, CDR1 is KGHSH, CDR2 LQKENI. V gave up 8 bases and J gave up 4 bases, with 17 bases separating them. The CDR3 runs to 14 residues. In DNA form, the CDR3 reads TGTGCCAGCCAACCCGGGATAGCGGGCTATGGCTACACCTTC. It codes for CASQPGIAGYGYTF.

The chain joins TRBV11-3 to TRBJ2-1, with no clear D. The CDR3 is made up of 13 amino acids. V gave up 1 base and J gave up 9 bases, with 10 bases separating them. Germline V lookup: CDR1 SGHNT, CDR2 YENEEA. DNA for the CDR3: TGTGCCAGCAGCTTAGCTACGGGTGGTGAGCAGTTCTTC. Amino acids: CASSLATGGEQFF.

This clonotype was seen at least ten times. CDR3 bases: TGCAGTGCTAGAGGTCCCAGCGGGAGGAGGAATGAGCAGTTCTTC. This translates into CSARGPSGRRNEQFF. V and J are TRBV20-1 and TRBJ2-1; 9 nucleotides align to TRBD2. CDR1 DFQATT and CDR2 SNEGSKA come from the germline V gene (reference sequence). Unmatched junction bases numbered 8, after V lost 1 base and J lost 7 bases. The CDR3 consists of 15 residues.

This clonotype was counted many times. The V gene is TRBV12-3 or TRBV12-4, the J gene TRBJ2-3; unclear D gene. Trimming shortened V by 6 bases and J by 0 bases, and 10 bases separated the two germline ends. CDR3 length equals 14 residues. In nucleotides, the CDR3 is TGTGCCAGCAGCCCGCCCACGAGCACAGATACGCAGTATTTT. Protein sequence: CASSPPTSTDTQYF.

This clonotype was found a few times. This chain connects TRBV29-1 to TRBJ1-5; D is possibly TRBD1 (5 bases). In germline, CDR1 is SQVTM, CDR2 ANQGSEA. The CDR3 totals 13 residues. Trimming took 5 bases from V and 4 from J, leaving 12 bases between them. As DNA, the CDR3 is TGCAGCGTTTGTGCTGGGGGAAATCAGCCCCAGCATTTT. Encoded protein: CSVCAGGNQPQHF.

This clonotype was seen ten or more times. The V and J genes are TRBV11-2 and TRBJ2-1; 8 bases align to TRBD2. The CDR3 runs to 16 residues. Germline lookup yields CDR1 SGHAT and CDR2 FQNNGV. J was trimmed by 6 bases and V by 4 bases; bases with no gene match: 11. Written as DNA, the CDR3 is TGTGCCAGCAGCTCCCCCACGGGGCGGGAGGCCAATGAGCAGTTCTTC. Amino acids: CASSSPTGREANEQFF.

This clonotype was detected many times. The J gene is TRBJ2-1, the V gene TRBV11-2; 8 nucleotides match TRBD2. This CDR3 is built from 15 residues. J was trimmed by 2 bases and V by 6 bases; bases with no gene match: 6. The germline V gene encodes CDR1 SGHAT and CDR2 FQNNGV. In DNA, the CDR3 is TGTGCCAGCAGACTACCCGGGGGGGCCTACAATGAGCAGTTCTTC. Amino acids: CASRLPGGAYNEQFF.

Ten or more counts support this clonotype. This chain joins TRBV2 and TRBJ2-3; D gene ambiguous. The germline gives CDR1 SNHLY, CDR2 FYNNEI. V lost 6 bases to trimming and J lost 5 bases, with 6 bases between them. CDR3 length equals 11 residues. In nucleotides, the CDR3 is TGTGCCAGCAGCCCTTTAGATACGCAGTATTTT. It yields the protein CASSPLDTQYF.

The sample holds many counts of this clonotype. The rearrangement links TRBV20-1 to TRBJ2-7, with TRBD2 identical over 9 bases. The germline CDR1 and CDR2 sequences are DFQATT and SNEGSKA (reference sequence). This CDR3 comprises 14 residues. Germline trimming cut 3 bases from V and 3 bases from J; bases unmatched to any gene: 6. CDR3 amino acids: CSASRREGIYEQYF. CDR3 DNA: TGCAGTGCTAGCAGGCGGGAGGGCATCTACGAGCAGTACTTC.

This clonotype was observed many times. The V call is TRBV19, the J call TRBJ2-5; maybe TRBD2 (5 bases). CDR1 is LNHDA, CDR2 SQIVND, per germline (reference sequence). The length of the CDR3 is 15 residues. V was pared by 6 bases and J by 1 base, with 15 bases between. The CDR3 spells CASRGSTRGQETQYF. CDR3 DNA sequence: TGTGCCAGTAGAGGGTCCACACGGGGCCAAGAGACCCAGTACTTC. The full variable domain, rest sourced from reference TRBV19 and TRBJ2-5, is DGGITQSPKYLFRKEGQNVTLSCEQNLNHDAMYWYRQDPGQGLRLIYYSQIVNDFQKGDIAEGYSVSREKKESFPLTVTSAQKNPTAFYLCASRGSTRGQETQYFGPGTRLLVL.

Only a few counts were recorded for this clonotype. The chain recombines TRBV3-1 with TRBJ1-3, with D possibly being TRBD1 (5 bases). Germline V gene lookup returns CDR1 LGHDT and CDR2 YNNKEL (reference sequence). Trimming took 4 bases from V and 6 from J, leaving 13 bases between them. The CDR3 is 14 amino acids. CDR3 in DNA: TGTGCCAGCAGCCCCCGGAGGGGTTCAAACACCATATATTTT. Its protein product is CASSPRRGSNTIYF.

This clonotype was counted at least ten times. This chain connects TRBV6-2 or TRBV6-3 to TRBJ2-6; D uncertain. The germline V and J ends were trimmed by 6 bases and 1 base, with 10 bases remaining between them. This CDR3 contains 15 residues. Germline CDR1 reads MNHEY; CDR2 reads SVGEGT. The CDR3 spells CASSPDGSGANVLTF. The CDR3 region has the DNA TGTGCCAGCAGCCCCGACGGATCTGGGGCCAACGTCCTGACTTTC.

On this clonotype itself: A much larger clone differs by one base, so this may be a read error. V gene TRBV12-3 or TRBV12-4 combines with J gene TRBJ1-1; D is possibly TRBD1 (5 bases). Trimming shortened V by 5 bases and J by 0 bases, and 16 bases separated the two germline ends. The CDR3 totals 16 residues. The CDR3 reads CASSPAKGRMNTEAFF. The CDR3 nucleotides are TGTGCCAGCAGTCCGGCAAAGGGACGGATGAACACTGAAGCTTTCTTT.

This clonotype was seen repeatedly, ten times or more. This chain uses TRBV7-2 with TRBJ2-3; D remains unclear. The germline CDR1 and CDR2 sequences are SGHTA and FQGNSA. Trimming pared 2 bases from V and 6 bases from J, leaving 12 bases between. The CDR3 is 14 amino acids. The CDR3 loop is CASSLRFFADTQYF. The CDR3 DNA is TGTGCCAGCAGCTTAAGGTTTTTCGCGGATACGCAGTATTTT. The variable domain in full, with the rest retrieved from reference TRBV7-2 and TRBJ2-3, is GAGVSQSPSNKVTEKGKDVELRCDPISGHTALYWYRQSLGQGLEFLIYFQGNSAPDKSGLPSDRFSAERTGGSVSTLTIQRTQQEDSAVYLCASSLRFFADTQYFGPGTRLTVL.

The chain couples TRBV12-3 or TRBV12-4 to TRBJ1-2, with TRBD1 identical over 8 bases. V lost 5 bases, J lost 4 bases, and 9 bases stayed unmatched. This CDR3 is built from 15 residues. CDR3 sequence reads: CASSTGGPSLYGYTF. CDR3 bases: TGTGCCAGCAGTACAGGGGGGCCCAGTCTCTATGGCTACACCTTC.

There are many counts of this clonotype. This chain links TRBV5-1 with TRBJ2-5; D uncertain. This CDR3 has 13 amino acids. Germline lookup yields CDR1 SGHRS and CDR2 YFSETQ. The germline V and J ends were trimmed by 7 bases and 2 bases, with 12 bases remaining between them. The CDR3 DNA sequence: TGCGCCAGCGGGGATGCGGTACAAGAGACCCAGTACTTC. It yields the protein CASGDAVQETQYF.

The chain joins TRBV28 to TRBJ1-6, with TRBD1 identical over 9 bases. From germline, CDR1 is MDHEN and CDR2 SYDVKM. This CDR3 has 15 residues. Trimming took 3 bases from V and 7 from J; bases not matched to a gene: 4. The CDR3 spells CASSFGTGWNSPLHF. In nucleotides, the CDR3 is TGTGCCAGCAGTTTCGGGACAGGGTGGAATTCACCCCTCCACTTT.

This clonotype was counted ten times or more. The chain carries TRBV2 and TRBJ2-1, with D hard to call. V lost 6 bases and J 8 bases, leaving 20 bases between the germline ends. The CDR3 extends over 15 amino acids. The germline gives CDR1 SNHLY, CDR2 FYNNEI. The CDR3 nucleotides are TGTGCCAGCAGAACTCCGGGCCCAGCGTCGTATGAGCAGTTCTTC. This encodes CASRTPGPASYEQFF.

J is TRBJ1-5 and V is TRBV10-3; 7 positions match TRBD1. CDR1 and CDR2 from the germline V gene are ENHRY and SYGVKD. The CDR3 length is 17 residues. Trimming cost V 5 bases and J 4 bases; bases outside gene matches: 14. This CDR3 reads CAISTGGGGTNNQPQHF. The CDR3 DNA reads as TGTGCCATCAGTACCGGTGGAGGGGGCACCAATAATCAGCCCCAGCATTTT.

This clonotype was observed many times. Here the CDR3 omits its conserved ending phenylalanine or tryptophan, so a read error is the likely source. The chain combines TRBV11-2 with TRBJ2-7; 7 bases are a match to TRBD2. Germline CDR1 reads SGHAT; CDR2 reads FQNNGV. The CDR3 extends over 15 amino acids. J lost 4 bases, V lost 5 bases, and 11 bases had no gene match. The CDR3 coding sequence is TGTGCCAGCAGCACCATTGGGGGAGGGCCATACGAGCAGTACCTC. Encoded protein: CASSTIGGGPYEQYL.

This clonotype was detected many times. The chain joins TRBV5-1 to TRBJ2-3; 9 bases fit TRBD2. CDR1 and CDR2 from the germline V gene are SGHRS and YFSETQ. This CDR3 is 16 amino acids long. V lost 4 bases, J lost 1 base, and 7 bases stayed unmatched. Here the CDR3 reads CASSEPSGTGTDTQYF. CDR3 bases: TGCGCCAGCAGCGAACCTAGCGGGACGGGCACAGATACGCAGTATTTT.

The rearrangement uses TRBV27 and TRBJ1-1; 11 positions agree with TRBD1. The length of the CDR3 is 17 residues. Germline CDR1 MNHEY, CDR2 SMNVEV (reference sequence). The J segment lost 2 bases and the V segment lost 5 bases, leaving 10 bases of the junction unmatched. The CDR3 spells CASSLGRDRGTNTEAFF. The DNA for the CDR3 is TGTGCCAGCAGTCTTGGCCGGGACAGGGGGACTAACACTGAAGCTTTCTTT.

Ten or more counts support this clonotype. The gene calls are TRBV28 and TRBJ2-3; D possibly matches TRBD1 or TRBD2 (5 bases each). The V gene lost 5 bases and the J gene lost 8 bases, with 11 bases spanning the gap. From germline, CDR1 is MDHEN and CDR2 SYDVKM. The CDR3 has 12 residues. CDR3 bases: TGTGCCAGCAGTGTAACTGGGGGTACGCAGTATTTT. Amino acids: CASSVTGGTQYF.

This chain links TRBV2 with TRBJ2-7; TRBD2 matches 7 bases. The CDR3 sequence is 12 residues long. The J segment lost 5 bases and the V segment lost 6 bases, leaving 4 bases of the junction unmatched. The germline CDR1 and CDR2 sequences are SNHLY and FYNNEI. The DNA for the CDR3 is TGTGCCAGCAGCTGGGGGGGGGACGAGCAGTACTTC. Translating gives CASSWGGDEQYF. Based on the CDR3 plus reference TRBV2 and TRBJ2-7, the full variable domain is EPEVTQTPSHQVTQMGQEVILRCVPISNHLYFYWYRQILGQKVEFLVSFYNNEISEKSEIFDDQFSVERPDGSNFTLKIRSTKLEDSAMYFCASSWGGDEQYFGPGTRLTVT.